The clone carrying this T cell receptor beta chain was observed a few times. V dropped 2 bases and J dropped 7 bases, with 12 bases sitting between them. Per the germline V gene, CDR1 is SGHVS and CDR2 is FQNEAQ. This CDR3 region has 15 residues. The data derive from a study of blood T cell repertoires in COVID-19. Overall study context: Sample material is recorded as cDNA or gDNA derived from T cells, B-cell-depleted T cells, or PBMCs.

In the original workflow: Scientists estimated how many nucleated cells there were by amplifying reference gene primers. The protocol was immunoSEQ multiplex PCR, while the TCRdb copy is restricted to in-frame clones and leaves out a portion. V and J calls and clone size come straight from that table; D and trimming were deduced from the DNA. This table holds about 190,000 clones, 75% to 85% found once. Each participant's cohort was designated according to participant-reported clinical history. The clonotype comes from a woman aged 45-65 years with acute COVID-19. Material: PBMCs or T cells enriched from blood (not recorded which). The rearrangement links TRBV7-8 to TRBJ1-6; no definite D call. The CDR3 DNA reads TGTGCCAGCAGCTTACGGCGGAATGAAAATTCACCCCTCCACTTT. This sequence encodes CASSLRRNENSPLHF.